Listed here are 6 T cell receptor beta chains from one sample, sequenced in a study of cytotoxic CD8 clonotypes in ibrutinib-treated CLL. TCRdb's table, derived via immunoSEQ multiplex PCR, lists solely in-frame clones and lacks some. Among 65,000 to 90,000 clones listed, less than 85% were seen once. The starting material was PBMCs, obtained after 24 months of ibrutinib treatment. The source of these receptors is a human donor with chronic lymphocytic leukemia.

This chain connects TRBV5-6 to TRBJ2-2; tentatively, D is TRBD2 (5 bases). The V end lost 4 bases, the J end lost 6 bases, and 16 bases lay between the germline ends. CDR1 SGHDT and CDR2 YYEEEE come from the germline V gene. This CDR3 has 15 residues. The CDR3 bases are TGTGCCAGCAGCCGACAAGGTACGCGGGCCGGGGAGCTGTTTTTT. As protein: CASSRQGTRAGELFF.

This clone was seen a handful of times. V and J are TRBV25-1 and TRBJ2-7; D perhaps matches TRBD2 (5 bases). This CDR3 has 13 amino acids. The germline V gene has CDR1 MGHDK and CDR2 SYGVNS. V lost 3 bases, J lost 7 bases, and 13 bases lay in between. The CDR3 spells CASSDTGLREQYF. Written as DNA, the CDR3 is TGTGCCAGCAGTGACACGGGGTTGAGGGAGCAGTACTTC.

J is TRBJ2-3 and V is TRBV6-1; either TRBD1 or TRBD2 may fit D (5 bases each). The CDR3 loop spans 15 amino acids. Germline lookup yields CDR1 MNHNS and CDR2 SASEGT. Trimming cost V 7 bases and J 4 bases, with 18 bases left between them. The CDR3: CASTRIGGGADTQYF. The CDR3, as DNA: TGTGCCAGCACCCGCATTGGGGGTGGCGCAGATACGCAGTATTTT.

This chain connects TRBV13 to TRBJ2-1; 10 bases line up with TRBD2. The CDR3 runs to 18 residues. Germline CDR1 PRHDT, CDR2 FYEKMQ (reference sequence). Trimming cost V 2 bases and J 0 bases; bases outside gene matches: 7. CDR3 protein: CASSLYRAGGSSYNEQFF. The DNA for the CDR3 is TGTGCCAGCAGCTTATATAGAGCGGGAGGGAGCTCCTACAATGAGCAGTTCTTC.

This clone appeared once. The chain is built from TRBV10-1 and TRBJ2-5, with D possibly being TRBD2 (6 bases). The CDR3 totals 14 residues. CDR1 and CDR2 from the germline V gene are WNHNN and SYGVQD (reference sequence). The ends were cut back, 4 bases at V and 7 bases at J, with 16 bases in the middle. CDR3 region: CASSAGGQEGTQYF. DNA for the CDR3: TGCGCCAGCAGTGCGGGCGGGCAGGAGGGGACCCAGTACTTC.

This clone was counted once. The rearrangement joins TRBV7-8 to TRBJ2-2; the D is unclear. V gave up 7 bases and J gave up 7 bases, with 10 bases separating them. The CDR3 covers 12 residues. Germline V gene sequence: CDR1 SGHVS, CDR2 FQNEAQ. In DNA, the CDR3 is TGTGCCAGCACCCCGTCCGTCGGGGAGCTGTTTTTT. Translated: CASTPSVGELFF.